This T cell receptor (beta chain) is drawn from a study of tumor and adjacent non-tumor tissue in lung cancer. Across the whole study: On average, productive TCRbeta reads reached about 4.17 million per sample.

The template was RNA from unsorted bulk tissue. A modified ARM-PCR protocol with three rounds of nested PCR amplified TCRbeta. TCRdb redid the calling of the multiplex PCR reads with MiXCR, one entry per CDR3 protein. The data contain around 99,000 distinct CDR3 sequences, roughly 73% of them seen just once; the ten biggest clones take up more than 35%. About this clonotype itself: One end of the junction varies from germline; a read error may be responsible.

The clonotype comes from a woman in her sixties or seventies with non-small cell lung cancer. Sequencing input: lung tumor tissue.

CDR3 nucleotide sequence: TGTGCCAGCAGCTTAGTGGAGAGAGGGACAGATACGCGGTATTTT. Translating it yields CASSLVERGTDTRYF. The chain carries TRBV11-2 and TRBJ2-3; 7 nucleotides line up with TRBD1. CDR3 size: 15 residues. Germline CDR1 SGHAT, CDR2 FQNNGV.